This TCR beta chain emerged from a study of T cells in Graves' hyperthyroidism and ophthalmopathy. Amplification of TCR beta CDR3 regions used RNA as the template. Initially, a first-round RT-PCR of the TCR CDR3 employed the HTBI primer set. One entry per CDR3 protein, called by TCRdb with MiXCR from the multiplex PCR reads. This sample has a few hundred thousand distinct CDR3 sequences, with 17% found just once. Germline V gene lookup returns CDR1 MDHEN and CDR2 SYDVKM. The CDR3 consists of 14 residues. Trimming stripped 4 bases from V and 2 bases from J, with 9 bases between. Sequenced sample: blood. The chain combines TRBV28 with TRBJ1-3; no clear D gene. The sequence was obtained from a woman under 30 with Graves' ophthalmopathy. CDR3 in amino acids: CASSSILTGNTIYF. The CDR3 nucleotides read TGTGCCAGCAGTTCCATCTTAACTGGAAACACCATATATTTT.